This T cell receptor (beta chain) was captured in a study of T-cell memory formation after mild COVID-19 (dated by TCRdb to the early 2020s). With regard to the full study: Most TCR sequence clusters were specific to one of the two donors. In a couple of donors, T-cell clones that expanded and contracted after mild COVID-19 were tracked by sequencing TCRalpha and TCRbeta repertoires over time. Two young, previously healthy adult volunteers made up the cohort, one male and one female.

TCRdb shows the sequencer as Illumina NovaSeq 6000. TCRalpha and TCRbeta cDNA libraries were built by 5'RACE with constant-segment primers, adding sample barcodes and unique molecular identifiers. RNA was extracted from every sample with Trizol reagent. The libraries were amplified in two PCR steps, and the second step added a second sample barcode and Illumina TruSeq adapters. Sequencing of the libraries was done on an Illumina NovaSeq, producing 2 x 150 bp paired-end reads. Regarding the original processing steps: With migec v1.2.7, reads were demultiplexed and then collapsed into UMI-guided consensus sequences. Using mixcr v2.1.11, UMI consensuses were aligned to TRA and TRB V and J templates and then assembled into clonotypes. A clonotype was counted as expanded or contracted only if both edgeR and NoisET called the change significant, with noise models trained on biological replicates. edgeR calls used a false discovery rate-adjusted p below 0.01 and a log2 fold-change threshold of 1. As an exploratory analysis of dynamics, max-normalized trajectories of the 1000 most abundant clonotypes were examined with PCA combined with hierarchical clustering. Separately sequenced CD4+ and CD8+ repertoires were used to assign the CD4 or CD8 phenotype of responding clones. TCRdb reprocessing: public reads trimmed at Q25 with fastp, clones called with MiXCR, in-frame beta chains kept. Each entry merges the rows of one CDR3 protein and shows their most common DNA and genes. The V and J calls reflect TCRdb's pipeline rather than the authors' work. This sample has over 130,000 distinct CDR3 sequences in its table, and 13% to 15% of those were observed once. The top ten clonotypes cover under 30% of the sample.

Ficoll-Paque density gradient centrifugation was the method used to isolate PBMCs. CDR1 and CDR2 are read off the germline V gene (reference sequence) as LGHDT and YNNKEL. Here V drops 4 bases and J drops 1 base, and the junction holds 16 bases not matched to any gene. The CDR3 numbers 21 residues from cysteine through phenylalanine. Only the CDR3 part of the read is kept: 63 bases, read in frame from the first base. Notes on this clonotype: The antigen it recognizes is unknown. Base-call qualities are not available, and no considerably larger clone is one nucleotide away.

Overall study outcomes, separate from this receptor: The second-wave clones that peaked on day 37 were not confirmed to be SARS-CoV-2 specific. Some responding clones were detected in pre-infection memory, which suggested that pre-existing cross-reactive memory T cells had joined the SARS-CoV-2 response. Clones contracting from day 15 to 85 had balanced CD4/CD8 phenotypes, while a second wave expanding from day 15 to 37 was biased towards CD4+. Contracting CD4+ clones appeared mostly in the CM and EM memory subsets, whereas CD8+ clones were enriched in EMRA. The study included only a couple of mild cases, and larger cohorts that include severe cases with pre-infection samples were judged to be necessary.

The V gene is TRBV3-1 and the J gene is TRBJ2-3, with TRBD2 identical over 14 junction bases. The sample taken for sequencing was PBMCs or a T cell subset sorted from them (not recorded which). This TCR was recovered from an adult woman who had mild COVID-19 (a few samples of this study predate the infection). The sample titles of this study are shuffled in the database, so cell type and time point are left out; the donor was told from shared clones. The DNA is TGTGCCAGCAGCCGGTTGAGCGGGACTAGCGGGAGAAAGGAGGGCACAGATACGCAGTATTTT. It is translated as CASSRLSGTSGRKEGTDTQYF.